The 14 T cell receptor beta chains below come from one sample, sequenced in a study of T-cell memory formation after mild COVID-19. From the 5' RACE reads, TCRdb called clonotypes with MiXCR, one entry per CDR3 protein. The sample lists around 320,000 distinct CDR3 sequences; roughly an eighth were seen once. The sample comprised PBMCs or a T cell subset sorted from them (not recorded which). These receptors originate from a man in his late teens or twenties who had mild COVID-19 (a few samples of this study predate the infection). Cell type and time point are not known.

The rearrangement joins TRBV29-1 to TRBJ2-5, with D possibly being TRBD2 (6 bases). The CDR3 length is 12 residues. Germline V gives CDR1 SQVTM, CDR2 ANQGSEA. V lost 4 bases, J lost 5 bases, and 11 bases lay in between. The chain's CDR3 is CSVAGDGETQYF. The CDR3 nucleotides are TGCAGCGTTGCGGGGGACGGGGAGACCCAGTACTTC.

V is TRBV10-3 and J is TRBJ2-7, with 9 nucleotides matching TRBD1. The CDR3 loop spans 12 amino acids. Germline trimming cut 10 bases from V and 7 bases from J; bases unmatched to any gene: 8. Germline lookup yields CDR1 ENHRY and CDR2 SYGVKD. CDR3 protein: CATEGQGGEQYV. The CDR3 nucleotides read TGTGCCACCGAGGGACAGGGTGGAGAGCAGTACGTC.

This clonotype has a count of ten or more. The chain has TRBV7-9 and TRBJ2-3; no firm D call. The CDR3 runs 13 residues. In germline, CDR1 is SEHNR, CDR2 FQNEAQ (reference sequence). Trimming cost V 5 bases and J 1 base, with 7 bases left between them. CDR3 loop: CASSPEGTDTQYF. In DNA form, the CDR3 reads TGTGCCAGCAGCCCGGAAGGCACAGATACGCAGTATTTT.

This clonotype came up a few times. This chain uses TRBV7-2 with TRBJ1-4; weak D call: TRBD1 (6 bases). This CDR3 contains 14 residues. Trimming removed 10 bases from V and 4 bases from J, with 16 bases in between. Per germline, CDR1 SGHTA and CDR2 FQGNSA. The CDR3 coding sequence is TGTGCCACAGCCGTGGGACAACTTAATGAAAAACTGTTTTTT. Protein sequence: CATAVGQLNEKLFF.

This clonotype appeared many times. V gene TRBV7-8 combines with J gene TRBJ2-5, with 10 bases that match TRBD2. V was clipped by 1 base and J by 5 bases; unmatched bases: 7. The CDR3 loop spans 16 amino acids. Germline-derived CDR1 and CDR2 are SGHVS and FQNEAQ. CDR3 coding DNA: TGTGCCAGCAGCTTAGTTCCAGCGGGGGGGCGTGAGACCCAGTACTTC. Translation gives CASSLVPAGGRETQYF. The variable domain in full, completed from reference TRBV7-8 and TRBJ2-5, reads GAGVSQSPRYKVAKRGQDVALRCDPISGHVSLFWYQQALGQGPEFLTYFQNEAQLDKSGLPSDRFFAERPEGSVSTLKIQRTQQEDSAVYLCASSLVPAGGRETQYFGPGTRLLVL.

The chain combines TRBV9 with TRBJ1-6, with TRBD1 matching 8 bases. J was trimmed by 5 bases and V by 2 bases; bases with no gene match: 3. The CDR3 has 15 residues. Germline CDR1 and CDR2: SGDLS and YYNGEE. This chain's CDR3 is CASSVDRGNNSPLHF. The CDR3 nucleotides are TGTGCCAGCAGCGTCGACAGGGGAAATAATTCACCCCTCCACTTT.

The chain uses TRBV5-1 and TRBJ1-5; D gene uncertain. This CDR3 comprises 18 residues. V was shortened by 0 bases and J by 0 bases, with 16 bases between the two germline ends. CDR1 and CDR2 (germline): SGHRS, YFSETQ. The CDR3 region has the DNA TGCGCCAGCAGCTTGGGGCCATCAGGAGACCTTAGCAATCAGCCCCAGCATTTT. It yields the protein CASSLGPSGDLSNQPQHF.

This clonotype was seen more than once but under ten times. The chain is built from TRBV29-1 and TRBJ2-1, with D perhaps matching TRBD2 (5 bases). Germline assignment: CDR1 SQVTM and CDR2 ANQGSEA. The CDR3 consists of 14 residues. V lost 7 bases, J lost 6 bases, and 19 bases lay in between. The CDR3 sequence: CSATGIVPSNEQFF. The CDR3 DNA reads TGCAGCGCCACCGGGATTGTTCCCTCCAATGAGCAGTTCTTC.

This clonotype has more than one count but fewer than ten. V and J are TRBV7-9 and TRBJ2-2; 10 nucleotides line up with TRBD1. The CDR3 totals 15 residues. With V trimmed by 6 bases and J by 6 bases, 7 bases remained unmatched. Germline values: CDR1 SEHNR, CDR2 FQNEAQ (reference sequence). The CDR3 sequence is CASSRQGAHPGELFF. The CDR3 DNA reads TGTGCCAGCAGTCGACAGGGGGCGCATCCCGGGGAGCTGTTTTTT.

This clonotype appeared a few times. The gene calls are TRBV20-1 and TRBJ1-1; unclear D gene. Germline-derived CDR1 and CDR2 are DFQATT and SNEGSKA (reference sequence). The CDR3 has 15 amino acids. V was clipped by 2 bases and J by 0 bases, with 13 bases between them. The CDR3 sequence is CSARRTDSMNTEAFF. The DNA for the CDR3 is TGCAGTGCTAGAAGGACGGATTCCATGAACACTGAAGCTTTCTTT.

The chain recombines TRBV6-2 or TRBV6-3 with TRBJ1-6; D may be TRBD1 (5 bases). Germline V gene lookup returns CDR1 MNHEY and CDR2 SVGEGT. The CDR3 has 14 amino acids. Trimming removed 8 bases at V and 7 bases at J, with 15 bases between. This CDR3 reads CASRTGRSNSPLHF. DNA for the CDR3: TGTGCCAGCCGGACGGGGCGTTCGAATTCACCCCTCCACTTT.

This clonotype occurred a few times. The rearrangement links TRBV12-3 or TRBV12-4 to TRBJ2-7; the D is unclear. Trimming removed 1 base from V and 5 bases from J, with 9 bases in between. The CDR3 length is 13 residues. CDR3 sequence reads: CASSLVYGNEQYF. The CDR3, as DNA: TGTGCCAGCAGTTTAGTTTATGGGAACGAGCAGTACTTC.

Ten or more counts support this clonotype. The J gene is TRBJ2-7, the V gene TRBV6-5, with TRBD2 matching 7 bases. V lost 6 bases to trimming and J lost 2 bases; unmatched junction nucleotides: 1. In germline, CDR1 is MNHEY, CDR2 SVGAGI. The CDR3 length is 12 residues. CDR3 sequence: CASRAGTYEQYF. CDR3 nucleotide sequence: TGTGCCAGCAGAGCGGGGACCTACGAGCAGTACTTC.

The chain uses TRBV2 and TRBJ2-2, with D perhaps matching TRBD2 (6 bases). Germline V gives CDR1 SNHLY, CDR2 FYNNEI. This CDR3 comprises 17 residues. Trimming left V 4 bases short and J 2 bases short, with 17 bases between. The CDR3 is CASSGKWRGPNTGELFF. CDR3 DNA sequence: TGTGCCAGCAGTGGGAAATGGAGGGGACCTAACACCGGGGAGCTGTTTTTT.